Below are 24 T cell receptor beta chains sequenced from a single sample in a study of T cell responses to AZD1222 COVID-19 vaccine. Only in-frame clones appear in the TCRdb table, and some are missing; sequencing was by immunoSEQ multiplex PCR. The sample holds 50,000 to 55,000 clones; about 88% are singletons and the top ten take 25% to 30%. The sample was peripheral blood, taken on day 0 of AZD1222 vaccination. The receptors stem from an adult in good health.

The genes are TRBV30 and TRBJ2-5; D ambiguous. Germline V gives CDR1 GTSNPN, CDR2 SVGIG (reference sequence). This CDR3 is 11 amino acids long. V shed 0 bases and J shed 2 bases, with 1 base lying between them. In nucleotides, the CDR3 is TGTGCCTGGAGTGTGCAAGAGACCCAGTACTTC. Its protein product is CAWSVQETQYF.

This chain connects TRBV19 to TRBJ1-2; no clear D. This CDR3 region has 15 residues. Germline CDR1 reads LNHDA; CDR2 reads SQIVND (reference sequence). V was shortened by 0 bases and J by 2 bases, with 10 bases between the two germline ends. CDR3 sequence (DNA): TGTGCCAGTAGTATAGATAGGGAAACGAACTATGGCTACACCTTC. It translates to CASSIDRETNYGYTF.

The chain recombines TRBV5-1 with TRBJ2-5, with D perhaps TRBD1 or TRBD2 (5 bases each). V was trimmed by 1 base and J by 5 bases, leaving 12 bases between them. Germline V gene sequence: CDR1 SGHRS, CDR2 YFSETQ. The CDR3 is made up of 14 amino acids. CDR3 region: CASSLSPREETQYF. The DNA of the CDR3 is TGCGCCAGCAGCTTGTCTCCCAGGGAGGAGACCCAGTACTTC. The full variable domain, with the rest looked up from reference TRBV5-1 and TRBJ2-5, is KAGVTQTPRYLIKTRGQQVTLSCSPISGHRSVSWYQQTPGQGLQFLFEYFSETQRNKGNFPGRFSGRQFSNSRSEMNVSTLELGDSALYLCASSLSPREETQYFGPGTRLLVL.

This chain connects TRBV6-2 or TRBV6-3 to TRBJ1-2; no firm D call. Trimming took 5 bases from V and 8 from J, leaving 18 bases between them. Germline CDR1 is MNHEY and CDR2 is SVGEGT. The CDR3 totals 14 residues. CDR3 in amino acids: CASSDTGRSGGYTF. CDR3 coding DNA: TGTGCCAGCAGTGACACCGGGAGGTCGGGCGGCTACACCTTC.

This clone was detected once. The chain carries TRBV6-5 and TRBJ2-7; the D is unclear. The CDR3 length is 13 residues. CDR1 and CDR2 (germline): MNHEY, SVGAGI. The V gene lost 2 bases and the J gene lost 4 bases, with 9 bases spanning the gap. The CDR3 DNA is TGTGCCAGCAGTTACGGGCTAGTTTACGAGCAGTACTTC. It yields the protein CASSYGLVYEQYF.

V gene TRBV24-1 combines with J gene TRBJ1-4; 10 bases are shared with TRBD1. V trimming: 4 bases; J trimming: 6 bases; junction bases outside the gene matches: 7. The germline V gene encodes CDR1 KGHDR and CDR2 SFDVKD. The CDR3 loop spans 16 amino acids. Here the CDR3 reads CATSDNRTGGDEKLFF. CDR3 DNA sequence: TGTGCCACCAGTGACAATAGGACAGGGGGAGATGAAAAACTGTTTTTT.

This clone occurred once. The rearrangement joins TRBV5-1 to TRBJ2-1; D is uncertain. V lost 0 bases and J 10 bases, leaving 11 bases between the germline ends. The CDR3 length is 13 residues. CDR1 and CDR2 (germline): SGHRS, YFSETQ. CDR3 bases: TGCGCCAGCAGCTTGGCCACGACAAAGGAGCAGTTCTTC. It codes for CASSLATTKEQFF.

The chain couples TRBV11-2 to TRBJ1-5; the match to TRBD1 covers 7 bases. This CDR3 spans 14 amino acids. Germline lookup yields CDR1 SGHAT and CDR2 FQNNGV. The trim removed 6 bases at V and 1 base at J, leaving 3 bases unmatched. The DNA of the CDR3 is TGTGCCAGCAGTTTACAGGGGAGCAATCAGCCCCAGCATTTT. Encoded protein: CASSLQGSNQPQHF.

The V gene is TRBV5-6, the J gene TRBJ1-5, with a weak D call TRBD1 (6 bases). Trimming took off 3 bases at V and 0 bases at J, with 7 bases between the two ends. The germline V gene encodes CDR1 SGHDT and CDR2 YYEEEE. This CDR3 spans 14 amino acids. The CDR3 DNA follows: TGTGCCAGCAGCTCAGGGGTTAGCAATCAGCCCCAGCATTTT. Amino acid sequence: CASSSGVSNQPQHF.

The chain couples TRBV19 to TRBJ1-2; D is unclear. The germline gives CDR1 LNHDA, CDR2 SQIVND (reference sequence). Trimming removed 4 bases at V and 7 bases at J, with 10 bases between. This CDR3 contains 12 residues. CDR3 DNA: TGTGCCAGTAGTAGGGCGACCTTTGGCTACACCTTC. Translated, it gives CASSRATFGYTF. Drawing the rest from reference TRBV19 and TRBJ1-2, the complete variable domain is DGGITQSPKYLFRKEGQNVTLSCEQNLNHDAMYWYRQDPGQGLRLIYYSQIVNDFQKGDIAEGYSVSREKKESFPLTVTSAQKNPTAFYLCASSRATFGYTFGSGTRLTVV.

This clone was found a few times. The chain uses TRBV18 and TRBJ2-2; 7 bases line up with TRBD1. V was clipped by 5 bases and J by 9 bases; unmatched bases: 15. The CDR3 covers 16 residues. Germline V gene data show CDR1 as KGHSH and CDR2 as LQKENI. The CDR3 nucleotides are TGTGCCAGCTCAAATCCGGGACAGAGCCTAGATCGGGAGCTGTTTTTT. This codes for CASSNPGQSLDRELFF.

This sequence joins TRBV7-2 and TRBJ2-5; maybe TRBD2 (6 bases). CDR3 length: 14 residues. Trimming removed 2 bases at V and 5 bases at J, with 12 bases between. Looked up from germline, CDR1 is SGHTA and CDR2 is FQGNSA. CDR3 in amino acids: CASSLLSGRETQYF. CDR3 nucleotide sequence: TGTGCCAGCAGCTTATTATCTGGGAGGGAGACCCAGTACTTC.

CDR3 loop: CASSSQTSGMGDTQYF. CDR3 nucleotide sequence: TGTGCCAGTAGTTCCCAGACTAGCGGGATGGGAGATACGCAGTATTTT. J is TRBJ2-3 and V is TRBV19; 11 bases agree with TRBD2. With V trimmed by 5 bases and J by 5 bases, 9 bases remained unmatched. Germline V gene data show CDR1 as LNHDA and CDR2 as SQIVND (reference sequence). The CDR3 is 16 amino acids. Looking up the rest from reference TRBV19 and TRBJ2-3 gives the full variable domain: DGGITQSPKYLFRKEGQNVTLSCEQNLNHDAMYWYRQDPGQGLRLIYYSQIVNDFQKGDIAEGYSVSREKKESFPLTVTSAQKNPTAFYLCASSSQTSGMGDTQYFGPGTRLTVL.

This clone was seen only a few times. V gene TRBV27 combines with J gene TRBJ2-1, with unresolved D. Between the trimmed V and J ends, which lost 8 bases and 6 bases, there was a span of 8 bases. The CDR3 runs 11 residues. Germline CDR1 reads MNHEY; CDR2 reads SMNVEV (reference sequence). CDR3 region: CASGGSNEQFF. The CDR3 DNA reads as TGTGCCAGCGGCGGTAGCAATGAGCAGTTCTTC.

This clone was seen a single time. V usage is TRBV6-2 or TRBV6-3 and J usage is TRBJ2-3; D gene uncertain. The CDR3 has 13 amino acids. Germline CDR1 and CDR2: MNHEY and SVGEGT. V lost 6 bases and J 5 bases, leaving 12 bases between the germline ends. The CDR3 reads CASSEGSLDTQYF. The CDR3 DNA follows: TGTGCCAGCAGCGAAGGATCCTTAGATACGCAGTATTTT.

The chain combines TRBV3-1 (or the pseudogene TRBV3-2) with TRBJ2-5, with 7 bases aligning to TRBD2. The V and J ends lost 8 bases and 7 bases, in that order; junction bases with no gene match: 7. The CDR3 length is 12 residues. Germline V gene data show CDR1 as LGHDT and CDR2 as YNNKEL (reference sequence). The CDR3: CASAVGGRTQYF. CDR3 DNA sequence: TGTGCCAGCGCCGTGGGGGGGAGGACCCAGTACTTC.

The rearrangement joins TRBV28 to TRBJ1-2; D perhaps matches TRBD1 (6 bases). V shed 4 bases and J shed 1 base, with 7 bases lying between them. CDR3 length: 13 residues. From germline, CDR1 is MDHEN and CDR2 SYDVKM. This CDR3 reads CASSSGVNYGYTF. The CDR3 DNA sequence: TGTGCCAGCAGTTCAGGGGTTAACTATGGCTACACCTTC.

The chain combines TRBV4-2 with TRBJ2-5; 13 nucleotides agree with TRBD2. From germline, CDR1 is LGHNA and CDR2 YNFKEQ. The J segment lost 2 bases and the V segment lost 0 bases, leaving 6 bases of the junction unmatched. The CDR3 is 18 amino acids. The CDR3 region has the DNA TGTGCCAGCAGCCAAGAGGTCGGACTAGCGGGAGTACAAGAGACCCAGTACTTC. Residues: CASSQEVGLAGVQETQYF.

The genes are TRBV28 and TRBJ2-7; 7 nucleotides line up with TRBD1. The J segment lost 12 bases and the V segment lost 4 bases, leaving 9 bases of the junction unmatched. CDR3 length equals 12 residues. The germline gives CDR1 MDHEN, CDR2 SYDVKM. The CDR3 spells CASSSTTGTVYF. CDR3 bases: TGTGCCAGCAGTTCAACCACCGGGACAGTGTACTTC.

The V gene is TRBV11-3, the J gene TRBJ1-1; D is undetermined. The germline V gene encodes CDR1 SGHNT and CDR2 YENEEA. This CDR3 is 15 amino acids long. The V gene lost 1 base and the J gene lost 1 base, with 10 bases spanning the gap. The CDR3 DNA reads as TGTGCCAGCAGCTTAGGTGGAGGGTCGAACACTGAAGCTTTCTTT. It encodes CASSLGGGSNTEAFF.

This chain uses TRBV29-1 with TRBJ1-2; 8 bases map to TRBD1. Germline lookup yields CDR1 SQVTM and CDR2 ANQGSEA. Losses at the gene ends were 2 bases for V and 6 bases for J; bases not matched to a gene: 8. The CDR3 has 14 residues. The chain's CDR3 is CSVEQGAGANGYTF. CDR3 nucleotide sequence: TGCAGCGTTGAACAGGGGGCGGGAGCGAATGGCTACACCTTC. The full variable domain, in which reference TRBV29-1 and TRBJ1-2 provide the parts outside the CDR3, is SAVISQKPSRDICQRGTSLTIQCQVDSQVTMMFWYRQQPGQSLTLIATANQGSEATYESGFVIDKFPISRPNLTFSTLTVSNMSPEDSSIYLCSVEQGAGANGYTFGSGTRLTVV.

The chain has TRBV15 and TRBJ1-2, with 9 nucleotides matching TRBD1. Germline V CDR1 and CDR2: LNHNV, YYDKDF (reference sequence). V shed 4 bases, J shed 4 bases, and the junction held 4 bases outside the gene matches. The CDR3 consists of 14 residues. The CDR3 coding sequence is TGTGCCACCAGCACTAGGGACAGGGTCTATGGCTACACCTTC. Protein product: CATSTRDRVYGYTF.

V is TRBV5-1 and J is TRBJ1-2; 9 bases align to TRBD1. V gave up 4 bases and J gave up 4 bases; unmatched junction bases: 5. CDR3 size: 14 residues. Germline CDR1 reads SGHRS; CDR2 reads YFSETQ. CDR3 in DNA: TGCGCCAGCAGCCCAGGGACAGGGATCTATGGCTACACCTTC. It yields the protein CASSPGTGIYGYTF.

This chain links TRBV29-1 with TRBJ2-3; 10 bases fit TRBD1. The germline V gene encodes CDR1 SQVTM and CDR2 ANQGSEA. Trimming cost V 1 base and J 1 base; bases outside gene matches: 5. The CDR3 sequence is 16 residues long. CDR3 nucleotides: TGCAGCGTTGAAGGGGGGACAGGGGACCGCACAGATACGCAGTATTTT. It specifies CSVEGGTGDRTDTQYF.